The rows below give T cell receptor beta chains drawn from one sample of a study of response to subunit inactivated influenza vaccine. Each CDR3 protein gets one entry after TCRdb re-called the RT-PCR reads with MiXCR. The sample records roughly 700,000 distinct CDR3 sequences, roughly 13% being singletons. Sequences were derived from PBMCs from blood, sampled less than 15 days before vaccination. All receptors derive from a man between 45 and 60 years old who received an inactivated influenza vaccine. The CDR3 runs from the conserved cysteine through the conserved F or W. The order of the fields is CDR3 protein, CDR3 DNA, D gene, clone size, V gene, CDR3 length, J gene. A D gene is named only where the DNA matches it firmly. Clone size, where shown, is once, few, many, or a class for clones that have expanded.

CDR3aa: CASSAKGYTDTQYF
CDR3nt: TGTGCCAGCAGTGCTAAGGGATACACAGATACGCAGTATTTT
d_gene: -
abundance: few
v_gene: TRBV2
len: 14
j_gene: TRBJ2-3

CDR3aa: CSARGSGRAGGTDTQYF
CDR3nt: TGCAGTGCTAGGGGGAGCGGGAGGGCCGGGGGCACAGATACGCAGTATTTT
d_gene: TRBD2
abundance: -
v_gene: TRBV20-1
len: 17
j_gene: TRBJ2-3

CDR3aa: CASSLTGTTNTEAFF
CDR3nt: TGCGCCAGCAGCTTGACCGGGACAACGAACACTGAAGCTTTCTTT
d_gene: -
abundance: few
v_gene: TRBV5-1
len: 15
j_gene: TRBJ1-1

CDR3aa: CASSLQRVGGYQETQYF
CDR3nt: TGTGCCAGCAGCTTACAACGGGTAGGGGGATACCAAGAGACCCAGTACTTC
d_gene: -
abundance: few
v_gene: TRBV7-2
len: 17
j_gene: TRBJ2-5

CDR3aa: CASRPGQGADTQYF
CDR3nt: TGTGCCAGCCGACCGGGACAGGGGGCAGATACGCAGTATTTT
d_gene: TRBD1
abundance: few
v_gene: TRBV9
len: 14
j_gene: TRBJ2-3

CDR3aa: CASSPSGGTRQTQYF
CDR3nt: TGTGCCAGCAGCCCCTCAGGGGGGACCCGCCAGACCCAGTACTTC
d_gene: -
abundance: -
v_gene: TRBV7-3
len: 15
j_gene: TRBJ2-5

CDR3aa: CASSYRNANTGELFF
CDR3nt: TGTGCCAGCAGTTACAGGAACGCGAACACCGGGGAGCTGTTTTTT
d_gene: -
abundance: -
v_gene: TRBV6-2/TRBV6-3
len: 15
j_gene: TRBJ2-2

CDR3aa: CSARADTEKLFF
CDR3nt: TGCAGTGCTAGGGCAGATACTGAAAAACTGTTTTTT
d_gene: -
abundance: few
v_gene: TRBV20-1
len: 12
j_gene: TRBJ1-4

CDR3aa: CASSLGDRVETQYF
CDR3nt: TGTGCCAGCAGCTTGGGGGACAGGGTGGAGACCCAGTACTTC
d_gene: TRBD1
abundance: few
v_gene: TRBV7-9
len: 14
j_gene: TRBJ2-5

CDR3aa: CASSLGTDKGPQAFF
CDR3nt: TGCGCCAGCAGCTTGGGGACAGATAAAGGGCCGCAAGCTTTCTTT
d_gene: -
abundance: few
v_gene: TRBV5-1
len: 15
j_gene: TRBJ1-1

CDR3aa: CASSPNRRTGGNTEAFF
CDR3nt: TGTGCCAGCAGTCCTAACCGTCGGACAGGAGGGAACACTGAAGCTTTCTTT
d_gene: TRBD1
abundance: -
v_gene: TRBV6-1
len: 17
j_gene: TRBJ1-1

CDR3aa: CAWSYKGQGVPQYF
CDR3nt: TGTGCCTGGAGTTACAAAGGACAGGGGGTCCCGCAGTACTTC
d_gene: TRBD1
abundance: -
v_gene: TRBV30
len: 14
j_gene: TRBJ2-7

CDR3aa: CASSTRAGEETQYF
CDR3nt: TGTGCCAGCAGTACCCGAGCGGGGGAAGAGACCCAGTACTTC
d_gene: TRBD2
abundance: -
v_gene: TRBV28
len: 14
j_gene: TRBJ2-5

CDR3aa: CASSVRDRASYYGYTF
CDR3nt: TGTGCCAGCAGCGTACGGGACAGGGCCTCCTACTATGGCTACACCTTC
d_gene: TRBD1
abundance: -
v_gene: TRBV9
len: 16
j_gene: TRBJ1-2

CDR3aa: CASSLLGRYQETQYF
CDR3nt: TGTGCCAGCAGCCTATTAGGACGGTACCAAGAGACCCAGTACTTC
d_gene: -
abundance: few
v_gene: TRBV14
len: 15
j_gene: TRBJ2-5

CDR3aa: CASSPHQGLGTEQYF
CDR3nt: TGCGCCAGCAGCCCCCACCAGGGACTGGGAACGGAGCAGTACTTC
d_gene: -
abundance: few
v_gene: TRBV5-1
len: 15
j_gene: TRBJ2-7

CDR3aa: CSARERAGGDWRTDTQYF
CDR3nt: TGCAGTGCTAGAGAGCGGGCGGGAGGTGATTGGCGCACAGATACGCAGTATTTT
d_gene: TRBD2
abundance: many
v_gene: TRBV20-1
len: 18
j_gene: TRBJ2-3

CDR3aa: CASSLSWRSSYNEHFF
CDR3nt: TGTGCCAGCAGCTTATCCTGGCGGAGCTCCTACAATGAGCACTTCTTC
d_gene: -
abundance: -
v_gene: TRBV7-6
len: 16
j_gene: TRBJ2-1

CDR3aa: CASSMGTRAMGETQYF
CDR3nt: TGTGCCAGCAGCATGGGGACACGAGCTATGGGGGAGACCCAGTACTTC
d_gene: -
abundance: -
v_gene: TRBV12-3/TRBV12-4
len: 16
j_gene: TRBJ2-5

CDR3aa: CASSLQGRSEKLFF
CDR3nt: TGTGCCAGCAGCTTGCAGGGGCGATCGGAAAAACTGTTTTTT
d_gene: -
abundance: many
v_gene: TRBV7-2
len: 14
j_gene: TRBJ1-4

CDR3aa: CASSFPPNQPQHF
CDR3nt: TGTGCCAGCAGTTTTCCACCAAATCAGCCCCAGCATTTT
d_gene: -
abundance: many
v_gene: TRBV12-3/TRBV12-4
len: 13
j_gene: TRBJ1-5

CDR3aa: CASSVGGSATNEKLFF
CDR3nt: TGTGCCAGCAGCGTAGGTGGGAGTGCAACTAATGAAAAACTGTTTTTT
d_gene: -
abundance: few
v_gene: TRBV9
len: 16
j_gene: TRBJ1-4

CDR3aa: CSARRPGLAVTYEQYF
CDR3nt: TGCAGTGCTAGACGACCGGGACTAGCGGTGACCTACGAGCAGTACTTC
d_gene: TRBD2
abundance: many
v_gene: TRBV20-1
len: 16
j_gene: TRBJ2-7

CDR3aa: CASSAGAGAYMDTQYF
CDR3nt: TGTGCCAGCAGTGCGGGGGCGGGGGCGTATATGGATACGCAGTATTTT
d_gene: -
abundance: few
v_gene: TRBV6-1
len: 16
j_gene: TRBJ2-3

CDR3aa: CASSQDMSGGPSYF
CDR3nt: TGTGCCAGCAGCCAAGATATGAGCGGGGGCCCGTCATACTTC
d_gene: TRBD2
abundance: -
v_gene: TRBV3-1
len: 14
j_gene: TRBJ2-1

CDR3aa: CAVGGRDTTYEQYF
CDR3nt: TGTGCCGTAGGGGGCAGGGACACGACCTACGAGCAGTACTTC
d_gene: TRBD1
abundance: few
v_gene: TRBV24-1
len: 14
j_gene: TRBJ2-7

CDR3aa: CASSPGLSNEQFF
CDR3nt: TGTGCCAGCAGCCCGGGGCTTTCCAATGAGCAGTTCTTC
d_gene: -
abundance: many
v_gene: TRBV7-8
len: 13
j_gene: TRBJ2-1

CDR3aa: CSGTGDTYEQYF
CDR3nt: TGCAGCGGGACAGGGGATACCTACGAGCAGTACTTC
d_gene: TRBD1
abundance: -
v_gene: TRBV29-1
len: 12
j_gene: TRBJ2-7

CDR3aa: CASSESLVAANIQYF
CDR3nt: TGTGCCAGCAGTGAATCTCTCGTCGCAGCAAACATTCAGTACTTC
d_gene: -
abundance: -
v_gene: TRBV25-1
len: 15
j_gene: TRBJ2-4

CDR3aa: CASSQAGGRRPYNEQFF
CDR3nt: TGCGCCAGCAGCCAAGCGGGGGGCAGGCGCCCCTACAATGAGCAGTTCTTC
d_gene: -
abundance: many
v_gene: TRBV4-3
len: 17
j_gene: TRBJ2-1

CDR3aa: CASSYQLRNEQFF
CDR3nt: TGTGCCAGCAGTTACCAACTAAGGAATGAGCAGTTCTTC
d_gene: -
abundance: -
v_gene: TRBV6-2/TRBV6-3
len: 13
j_gene: TRBJ2-1

CDR3aa: CASSDASPRKFF
CDR3nt: TGTGCCAGCAGCGACGCGAGTCCTCGGAAGTTCTTC
d_gene: -
abundance: few
v_gene: TRBV28
len: 12
j_gene: TRBJ2-1

CDR3aa: CSARRDYDNEQFF
CDR3nt: TGCAGCGCGCGCCGGGACTACGACAATGAGCAGTTCTTC
d_gene: TRBD2
abundance: -
v_gene: TRBV29-1
len: 13
j_gene: TRBJ2-1

CDR3aa: CAWSVKATQYF
CDR3nt: TGTGCCTGGAGTGTAAAGGCAACGCAGTATTTT
d_gene: -
abundance: many
v_gene: TRBV30
len: 11
j_gene: TRBJ2-3

CDR3aa: CASMGLAGAFYHEQFF
CDR3nt: TGTGCCAGCATGGGGCTAGCGGGAGCCTTTTACCATGAGCAGTTCTTC
d_gene: TRBD2
abundance: many
v_gene: TRBV6-2/TRBV6-3
len: 16
j_gene: TRBJ2-1

CDR3aa: CGTGGGKNGGELFF
CDR3nt: TGCGGTACAGGGGGAGGGAAGAATGGAGGGGAGCTGTTTTTT
d_gene: -
abundance: few
v_gene: TRBV29-1
len: 14
j_gene: TRBJ2-2

CDR3aa: CSVAAGTTDTQYF
CDR3nt: TGCAGCGTTGCGGCAGGGACCACAGATACGCAGTATTTT
d_gene: -
abundance: -
v_gene: TRBV29-1
len: 13
j_gene: TRBJ2-3